These 7 T cell receptor beta chains share one sample of origin, sequenced in a study of shared clonotypes between healthy human individuals. Clones were read by immunoSEQ multiplex PCR, and TCRdb kept only the in-frame ones, dropping some. The repertoire holds about 2.3 million clones, approximately 93% seen once, with about 0.41% in the top ten. Sequencing was carried out using naive CD4+ T cells from PBMCs. Documented subset: CD45RA+ positively selected. The origin of the receptors is a man in his late teens or twenties in good health. Some clones in this sample may be carry-over from other donors' samples.

The chain links TRBV5-6 to TRBJ2-7; D possibly corresponds to TRBD1 (5 bases). Germline lookup yields CDR1 SGHDT and CDR2 YYEEEE. Between the trimmed V and J ends, which lost 0 bases and 1 base, there was a span of 20 bases. This CDR3 is 18 amino acids long. The CDR3 sequence is CASSLEGWGNRYSYEQYF. CDR3 sequence (DNA): TGTGCCAGCAGCTTGGAAGGGTGGGGCAACAGGTATTCCTACGAGCAGTACTTC.

The sample holds a few counts of this clone. V gene TRBV2 combines with J gene TRBJ1-3; TRBD1 might be the D (5 bases). V shed 4 bases and J shed 8 bases, with 12 bases lying between them. In germline, CDR1 is SNHLY, CDR2 FYNNEI. The CDR3 contains 13 residues. The CDR3 region has the DNA TGTGCCAGCAGTGTTGGAGTGGGGGACACCATATATTTT. As protein: CASSVGVGDTIYF.

The chain is built from TRBV28 and TRBJ2-2; 8 bases agree with TRBD1. The germline gives CDR1 MDHEN, CDR2 SYDVKM. The CDR3 contains 18 residues. V shed 3 bases and J 0 bases; nucleotides not matched to a gene: 9. The CDR3 protein is CASSLIGTGRSNTGELFF. CDR3 nucleotides: TGTGCCAGCAGTTTGATAGGGACAGGCCGATCGAACACCGGGGAGCTGTTTTTT.

The chain has TRBV7-3 and TRBJ2-3; D is uncertain. CDR1 and CDR2 from the germline V gene are SGHTA and FQGTGA. This CDR3 has 12 residues. Deletions cut 5 bases from V and 6 bases from J, with 9 bases between. The CDR3 loop reads CASSLPADTQYF. In nucleotides, the CDR3 is TGTGCCAGCAGCCTCCCGGCCGATACGCAGTATTTT.

The chain recombines TRBV9 with TRBJ2-1; TRBD2 matches at 7 bases. J lost 3 bases, V lost 0 bases, and 6 bases had no gene match. Germline V gene sequence: CDR1 SGDLS, CDR2 YYNGEE. The CDR3 is 16 residues long. CDR3 nucleotides: TGTGCCAGCAGCGTAGAGCAGACTAGCTACTACAATGAGCAGTTCTTC. Protein product: CASSVEQTSYYNEQFF.

Remarks on this clone: The same CDR3 is also encoded by other DNA sequences in this sample. The chain links TRBV2 to TRBJ1-1; D call uncertain. Germline-derived CDR1 and CDR2 are SNHLY and FYNNEI. V was clipped by 6 bases and J by 0 bases, with 11 bases between them. The CDR3 covers 14 residues. The CDR3 DNA is TGTGCCAGCAGGGTAGAACTTTTGAACACTGAAGCTTTCTTT. Translating gives CASRVELLNTEAFF.

The rearrangement joins TRBV5-1 to TRBJ1-4; D not certain. The CDR3 runs to 14 residues. Trimming stripped 3 bases from V and 8 bases from J, with 14 bases between. The germline V gene encodes CDR1 SGHRS and CDR2 YFSETQ. The CDR3 spells CASSSGRQGEKLFF. The DNA of the CDR3 is TGCGCCAGCAGCTCCGGTCGACAAGGGGAAAAACTGTTTTTT.